These 18 T cell receptor beta chains originate from one sample sequenced in a study of blood T cells in healthy people across ages. A sample-barcoded 5' primer and a J-beta primer mix were used in a second PCR of about 7 to 11 cycles. TCRdb re-called the 5' RACE reads through MiXCR, storing one row per CDR3 protein. In the table there are approximately 580,000 distinct CDR3 sequences, 24% of which are singletons. The data also belong to a second study, concerning T cells of mothers and their children.

Specimen: blood. All receptors derive from a boy between 10 and 17 years old in good health.

This clonotype was detected ten times or more. The chain links TRBV20-1 to TRBJ1-5, with 7 bases identical to TRBD1. Germline V gene lookup returns CDR1 DFQATT and CDR2 SNEGSKA (reference sequence). Trimming cost V 6 bases and J 1 base; bases outside gene matches: 15. The CDR3 contains 17 residues. CDR3 sequence: CSARQGRPINSNQPQHF. The CDR3 DNA sequence: TGCAGTGCAAGACAGGGTCGTCCCATTAACAGCAATCAGCCCCAGCATTTT.

This sequence joins TRBV7-9 and TRBJ2-7; TRBD2 matches 10 bases. CDR3 size: 13 residues. Germline CDR1 reads SEHNR; CDR2 reads FQNEAQ (reference sequence). The trim removed 8 bases at V and 4 bases at J, leaving 5 bases unmatched. This chain's CDR3 is CASGLAGEYEQYF. Written as DNA, the CDR3 is TGTGCCAGCGGGCTAGCGGGGGAATACGAGCAGTACTTC.

In this sample, this clonotype turned up a few times. This sequence joins TRBV9 and TRBJ2-7, with a weak D call TRBD1 (9 bases). Germline V lookup: CDR1 SGDLS, CDR2 YYNGEE. The V end lost 3 bases, the J end lost 3 bases, and 16 bases lay between the germline ends. The CDR3 length is 15 residues. Written as DNA, the CDR3 is TGTGCCAGCAGCGCGGGGGGGACAGGGATCTACGAGCAGTACTTC. Translating it yields CASSAGGTGIYEQYF. The full variable domain, with the rest looked up from reference TRBV9 and TRBJ2-7, is DSGVTQTPKHLITATGQRVTLRCSPRSGDLSVYWYQQSLDQGLQFLIQYYNGEERAKGNILERFSAQQFPDLHSELNLSSLELGDSALYFCASSAGGTGIYEQYFGPGTRLTVT.

This clonotype was seen just once. This sequence joins TRBV7-2 and TRBJ1-1, with D unclear. Germline assignment: CDR1 SGHTA and CDR2 FQGNSA. CDR3 size: 15 residues. The V and J ends lost 2 bases and 4 bases respectively, with 14 bases between them. The CDR3 spells CASSLMAPPGTEAFF. CDR3 coding DNA: TGTGCCAGCAGCTTAATGGCACCCCCGGGCACTGAAGCTTTCTTT.

As for this clonotype: One end of the junction does not line up with germline, which may come from a read error. The chain uses TRBV27 and TRBJ2-5; the D gene is possibly TRBD1 (6 bases). This CDR3 has 14 amino acids. Germline V CDR1 and CDR2: MNHEY, SMNVEV (reference sequence). CDR3 coding DNA: TGTGCCAGCAGCCGGGACACCTACCAAGGGACCCAGTACTTC. This gives the protein CASSRDTYQGTQYF.

This chain links TRBV2 with TRBJ1-2; D remains ambiguous. The germline V gene has CDR1 SNHLY and CDR2 FYNNEI. This CDR3 has 14 residues. V lost 4 bases, J lost 0 bases, and 9 bases lay in between. The DNA of the CDR3 is TGTGCCAGCAGTGTGTTGGCGGCTAACTATGGCTACACCTTC. Translated, it gives CASSVLAANYGYTF.

The chain links TRBV20-1 to TRBJ1-2; the D is unclear. This CDR3 region has 12 residues. The V and J ends lost 3 bases and 2 bases respectively, with 7 bases between them. Germline CDR1 is DFQATT and CDR2 is SNEGSKA (reference sequence). The CDR3 DNA reads as TGCAGTGCTAGCTGGCGGAACTATGGCTACACCTTC. Its protein is CSASWRNYGYTF.

V and J are TRBV24-1 and TRBJ2-3; perhaps D is TRBD1 or TRBD2 (6 bases each). The V end was cut by 4 bases, the J end by 2 bases, with 15 bases between. Germline-derived CDR1 and CDR2 are KGHDR and SFDVKD. The CDR3 length is 16 residues. CDR3 nucleotide sequence: TGTGCCACCAGTGAATCCTTCGGGGGCTCCACAGATACGCAGTATTTT. Residues: CATSESFGGSTDTQYF.

This clonotype was counted at least ten times. V is TRBV6-2 or TRBV6-3 and J is TRBJ2-1; TRBD2 agrees at 7 bases. CDR3 length: 17 residues. The germline gives CDR1 MNHEY, CDR2 SVGEGT. With 2 bases clipped from V and 8 bases from J, the junction kept 15 bases outside the gene matches. The CDR3 sequence: CASSYGGGGGFLDEQFF. The CDR3 region has the DNA TGTGCCAGCAGTTACGGTGGGGGGGGAGGATTTTTGGATGAGCAGTTCTTC.

The V call is TRBV28, the J call TRBJ2-7; weak D call: TRBD1 (5 bases). The CDR3 covers 16 residues. The germline V gene has CDR1 MDHEN and CDR2 SYDVKM. V lost 6 bases and J lost 2, with 20 bases in between. The CDR3 loop is CASSLPRLAGPYEQYF. The DNA of the CDR3 is TGTGCCAGCAGCTTGCCCCGTCTGGCAGGGCCCTACGAGCAGTACTTC.

This rearrangement joins TRBV29-1 to TRBJ1-4; D is undetermined. The germline V gene has CDR1 SQVTM and CDR2 ANQGSEA. The CDR3 loop spans 11 amino acids. V dropped 8 bases and J dropped 4 bases, with 8 bases sitting between them. The chain's CDR3 is CSIRDNEKLFF. CDR3 coding DNA: TGCAGCATTAGGGATAATGAAAAACTGTTTTTT.

This clonotype has just a few counts. V gene TRBV30 combines with J gene TRBJ1-2; no firm D call. CDR1 and CDR2 (germline): GTSNPN, SVGIG (reference sequence). The CDR3 loop spans 16 amino acids. Trimming cost V 0 bases and J 1 base, with 15 bases left between them. The CDR3 reads CAWSVPVRAYNYGYTF. The CDR3 DNA is TGTGCCTGGAGTGTACCGGTGAGGGCTTATAACTATGGCTACACCTTC.

The chain links TRBV7-8 to TRBJ2-5; D not certain. TRBJ2-7 explains the end of the DNA better; the J call may be wrong. The CDR3 sequence is 17 residues long. CDR1 and CDR2 from the germline V gene are SGHVS and FQNEAQ. The CDR3 reads CASSLERWYIPPYEQYF. CDR3 DNA: TGTGCCAGCAGCTTAGAACGTTGGTACATACCCCCCTACGAGCAGTACTTC.

The chain is built from TRBV20-1 and TRBJ2-5; the match to TRBD1 covers 8 bases. The length of the CDR3 is 14 residues. Trimming at V came to 0 bases and at J to 6 bases, leaving 6 bases not matched to a gene. The germline V gene has CDR1 DFQATT and CDR2 SNEGSKA (reference sequence). The CDR3 sequence is CSARDPGQAQTQYF. The CDR3 coding sequence is TGCAGTGCTAGAGACCCGGGACAGGCTCAGACCCAGTACTTC.

This clonotype was seen only a few times. The chain carries TRBV5-1 and TRBJ2-2; D is perhaps TRBD1 (5 bases). The V and J ends lost 0 bases and 0 bases respectively, with 9 bases between them. Germline-derived CDR1 and CDR2 are SGHRS and YFSETQ. The CDR3 has 16 amino acids. For the CDR3, the DNA is TGCGCCAGCAGCTTGGCGGACACCTCGAACACCGGGGAGCTGTTTTTT. Its protein product is CASSLADTSNTGELFF.

This clonotype was detected a few times. The chain uses TRBV3-1 and TRBJ2-5, with TRBD2 matching over 10 bases. The V gene's germline CDR1 is LGHDT and CDR2 YNNKEL (reference sequence). V lost 1 base to trimming and J lost 5 bases; unmatched junction nucleotides: 4. This CDR3 region has 15 residues. The CDR3 protein is CASSQGSGRAETQYF. The DNA for the CDR3 is TGTGCCAGCAGCCAAGGGAGCGGGAGGGCTGAGACCCAGTACTTC.

The chain recombines TRBV7-3 with TRBJ2-2; TRBD2 might be the D (5 bases). Trimming removed 1 base at V and 6 bases at J, with 12 bases between. The CDR3 is made up of 15 amino acids. Germline CDR1 SGHTA, CDR2 FQGTGA. CDR3 amino acids: CASSLIDGVAGELFF. CDR3 bases: TGTGCCAGCAGCTTAATTGACGGGGTTGCCGGGGAGCTGTTTTTT.

This chain uses TRBV7-8 with TRBJ2-7; 12 bases match TRBD2. CDR1 SGHVS and CDR2 FQNEAQ come from the germline V gene. Germline trimming cut 6 bases from V and 3 bases from J; bases unmatched to any gene: 9. The CDR3 extends over 16 amino acids. The DNA of the CDR3 is TGTGCCAGCAGTCTAGCGGGGGGGCCATGGTTCTACGAGCAGTACTTC. Protein: CASSLAGGPWFYEQYF. Together with reference TRBV7-8 and TRBJ2-7, the CDR3 gives the full variable domain: GAGVSQSPRYKVAKRGQDVALRCDPISGHVSLFWYQQALGQGPEFLTYFQNEAQLDKSGLPSDRFFAERPEGSVSTLKIQRTQQEDSAVYLCASSLAGGPWFYEQYFGPGTRLTVT.